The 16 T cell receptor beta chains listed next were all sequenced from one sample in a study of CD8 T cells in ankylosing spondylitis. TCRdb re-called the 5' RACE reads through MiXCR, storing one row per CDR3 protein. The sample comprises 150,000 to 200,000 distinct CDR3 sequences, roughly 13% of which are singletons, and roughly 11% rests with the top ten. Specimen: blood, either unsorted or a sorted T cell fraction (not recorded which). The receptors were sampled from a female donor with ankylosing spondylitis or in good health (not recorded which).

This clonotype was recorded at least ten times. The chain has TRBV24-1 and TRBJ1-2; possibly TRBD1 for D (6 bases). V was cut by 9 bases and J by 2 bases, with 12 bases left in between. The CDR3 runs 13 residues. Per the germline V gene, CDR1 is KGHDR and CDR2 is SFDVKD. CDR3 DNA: TGTGCCACCGAGGGGGATTCCAACTATGGCTACACCTTC. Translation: CATEGDSNYGYTF.

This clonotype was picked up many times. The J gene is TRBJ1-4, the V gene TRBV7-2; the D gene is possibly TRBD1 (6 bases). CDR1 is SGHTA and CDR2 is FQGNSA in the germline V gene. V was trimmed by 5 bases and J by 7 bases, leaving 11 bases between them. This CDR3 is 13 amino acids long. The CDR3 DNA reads TGTGCCAGCAGCCTTGGACAGACTGAAAAACTGTTTTTT. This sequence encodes CASSLGQTEKLFF.

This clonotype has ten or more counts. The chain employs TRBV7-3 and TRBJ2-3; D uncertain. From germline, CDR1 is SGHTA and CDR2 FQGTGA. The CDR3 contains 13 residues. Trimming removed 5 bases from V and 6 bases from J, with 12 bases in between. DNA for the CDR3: TGTGCCAGCAGCCCATACGGGTCCGATACGCAGTATTTT. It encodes CASSPYGSDTQYF.

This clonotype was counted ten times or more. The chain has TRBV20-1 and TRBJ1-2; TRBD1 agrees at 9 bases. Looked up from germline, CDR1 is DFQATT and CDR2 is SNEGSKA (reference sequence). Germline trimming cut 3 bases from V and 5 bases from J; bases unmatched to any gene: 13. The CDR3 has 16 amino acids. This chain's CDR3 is CSARVPGQGWEYGYTF. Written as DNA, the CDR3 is TGCAGTGCTAGGGTCCCGGGACAGGGCTGGGAGTATGGCTACACCTTC.

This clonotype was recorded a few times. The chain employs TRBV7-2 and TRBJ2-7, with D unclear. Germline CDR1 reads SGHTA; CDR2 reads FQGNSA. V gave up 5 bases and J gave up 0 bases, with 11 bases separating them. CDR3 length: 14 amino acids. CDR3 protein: CASSPLPSSYEQYF. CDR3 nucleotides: TGTGCCAGCAGCCCTCTCCCGAGCTCCTACGAGCAGTACTTC.

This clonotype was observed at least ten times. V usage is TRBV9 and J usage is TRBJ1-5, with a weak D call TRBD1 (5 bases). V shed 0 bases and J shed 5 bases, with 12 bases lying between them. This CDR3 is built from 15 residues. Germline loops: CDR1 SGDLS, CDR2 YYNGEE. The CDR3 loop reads CASSVDGAGHQPQHF. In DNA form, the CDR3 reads TGTGCCAGCAGCGTAGACGGGGCCGGACATCAGCCCCAGCATTTT.

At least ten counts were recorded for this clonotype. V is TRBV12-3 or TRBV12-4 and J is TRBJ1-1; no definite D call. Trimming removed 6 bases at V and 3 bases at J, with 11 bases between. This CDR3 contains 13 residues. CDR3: CASRHTVDTEAFF. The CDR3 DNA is TGTGCCAGCAGACACACAGTGGACACTGAAGCTTTCTTT.

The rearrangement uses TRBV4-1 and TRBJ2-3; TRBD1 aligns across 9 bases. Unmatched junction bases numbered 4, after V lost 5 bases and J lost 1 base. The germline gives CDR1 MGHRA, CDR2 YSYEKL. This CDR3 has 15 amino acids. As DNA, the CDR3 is TGCGCCAGCAGCACCCGGACAGGGGGCACAGATACGCAGTATTTT. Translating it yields CASSTRTGGTDTQYF.

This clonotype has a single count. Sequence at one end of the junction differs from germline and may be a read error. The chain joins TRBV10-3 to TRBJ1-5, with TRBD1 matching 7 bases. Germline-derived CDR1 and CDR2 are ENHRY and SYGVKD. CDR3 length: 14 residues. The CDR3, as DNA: TGTGCCTCACGACAGGGTCTTAACAATCAGACCCAGCATTTT. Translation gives CASRQGLNNQTQHF.

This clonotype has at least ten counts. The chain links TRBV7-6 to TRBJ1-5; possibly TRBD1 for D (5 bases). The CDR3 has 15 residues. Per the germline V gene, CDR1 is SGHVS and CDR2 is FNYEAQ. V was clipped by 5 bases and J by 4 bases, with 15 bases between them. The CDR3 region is CASSPWPGGNQPQHF. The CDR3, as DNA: TGTGCCAGCAGCCCCTGGCCGGGGGGGAATCAGCCCCAGCATTTT. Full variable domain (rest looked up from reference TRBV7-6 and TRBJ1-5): GAGVSQSPRYKVTKRGQDVALRCDPISGHVSLYWYRQALGQGPEFLTYFNYEAQQDKSGLPNDRFSAERPEGSISTLTIQRTEQRDSAMYRCASSPWPGGNQPQHFGDGTRLSIL.

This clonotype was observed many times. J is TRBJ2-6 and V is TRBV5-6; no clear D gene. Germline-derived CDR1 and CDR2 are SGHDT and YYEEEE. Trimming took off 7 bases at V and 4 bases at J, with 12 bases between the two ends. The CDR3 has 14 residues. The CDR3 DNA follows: TGTGCCAGCGGACGTGCTTCCGGGGCCAACGTCCTGACTTTC. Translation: CASGRASGANVLTF.

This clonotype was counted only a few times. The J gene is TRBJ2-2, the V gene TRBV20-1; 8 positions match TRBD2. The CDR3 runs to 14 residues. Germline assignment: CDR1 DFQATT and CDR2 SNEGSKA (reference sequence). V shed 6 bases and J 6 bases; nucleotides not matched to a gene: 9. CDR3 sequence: CSAPFGGGSGELFF. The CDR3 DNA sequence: TGCAGTGCCCCTTTCGGCGGGGGGTCCGGGGAGCTGTTTTTT.

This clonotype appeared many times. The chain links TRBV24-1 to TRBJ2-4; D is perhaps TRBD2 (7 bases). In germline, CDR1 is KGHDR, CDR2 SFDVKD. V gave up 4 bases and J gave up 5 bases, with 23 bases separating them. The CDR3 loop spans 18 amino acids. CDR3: CATSDTGRQGSRQNIQYF. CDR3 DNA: TGTGCCACCAGTGACACCGGGAGGCAGGGGAGTAGGCAAAACATTCAGTACTTC.

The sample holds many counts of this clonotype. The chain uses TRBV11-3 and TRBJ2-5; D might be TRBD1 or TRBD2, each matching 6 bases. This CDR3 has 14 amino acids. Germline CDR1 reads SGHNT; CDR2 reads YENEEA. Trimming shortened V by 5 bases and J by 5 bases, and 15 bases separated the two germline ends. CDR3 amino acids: CASSTTRGHETQYF. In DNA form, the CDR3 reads TGTGCCAGCAGCACAACCCGGGGGCATGAGACCCAGTACTTC.

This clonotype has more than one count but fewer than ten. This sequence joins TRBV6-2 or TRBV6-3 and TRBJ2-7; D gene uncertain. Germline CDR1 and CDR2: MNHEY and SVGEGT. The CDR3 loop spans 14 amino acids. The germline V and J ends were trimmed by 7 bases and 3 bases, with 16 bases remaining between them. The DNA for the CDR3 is TGTGCCAGCACTCCTCGCGGCGCGAGCTACGAGCAGTACTTC. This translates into CASTPRGASYEQYF.

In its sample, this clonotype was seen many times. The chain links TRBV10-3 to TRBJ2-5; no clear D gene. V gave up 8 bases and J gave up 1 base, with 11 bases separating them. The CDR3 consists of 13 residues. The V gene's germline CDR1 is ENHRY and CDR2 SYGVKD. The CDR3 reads CAIATDVQETQYF. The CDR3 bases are TGTGCCATCGCTACAGATGTCCAAGAGACCCAGTACTTC.